The source of this T cell receptor (beta chain) is a study of blood T cell repertoires in COVID-19 (dated by TCRdb to the early 2020s). For the study in its entirety: Collaborator samples came from the United States, Italy and Spain and covered acute and convalescent phases of COVID-19. Where available, HLA class I and class II types were taken from metadata supplied by the sample provider and were not determined by assay-based typing. The repertoires were released in a freely available public database meant as a resource for research on the immune response to SARS-CoV-2. Subjects who had been exposed to COVID-19, were actively infected with it, or had recovered from it provided the deeply sampled blood TCRbeta repertoires that made up the dataset. Samples came from the ongoing ImmuneRACE study (first 160 participants) plus 1,254 subjects from 6 global collaborators. Nearly every sample came with metadata listing a de-identified subject ID, COVID-19 status, age in years and sex. The material from the prospective study consisted of cDNA or gDNA derived from T cells, B-cell-depleted T cells, or PBMCs. Beyond this particular receptor, the publication reports: How much clinical and demographic metadata was included differed by source and by participant, and the metadata was provided uncurated.

Each collaborating institution followed its own protocols to collect whole blood in K2EDTA tubes. Collaborator samples were shipped for TCRbeta analysis as frozen whole blood, isolated PBMCs, or DNA extracted from either sample type. The immunoSEQ Assay, a bias-controlled multiplex PCR, was used to amplify TCRbeta CDR3 regions from genomic DNA. The study's own analysis went as follows. The number of nucleated cells in each sample was estimated by amplification of reference gene primers within the assay. Sequence reads were collapsed and filtered to measure the absolute abundance of every unique TCRbeta CDR3 rearrangement. Productive Simpson clonality was computed per sample as the square root of Simpson's diversity index over productive rearrangements. TCRdb mirrors the immuneACCESS table, restricted to in-frame sequences. Some clones are absent from its copies; in checked studies, under half trace to an unresolved V gene, and the reason for the others is unknown. The D gene and trimming were derived from the DNA, and the V and J assignments and clone size from that table. The sample yields approximately 200,000 clones; roughly 87% were counted once. The ten largest clonotypes hold 1.9% of the sample.

Points on this clone: Its antigen target is currently unknown. Per-base qualities were not stored, and no clone one base away is much larger.

For this chain, trimming is 8 bases at the V end and 0 bases at the J end, and the number of junction bases without a gene match is 4. The germline V gene (reference sequence) supplies CDR1 SEHNR and CDR2 FQNEAQ. CDR3 length: 13 amino acids, cysteine to phenylalanine. Only the CDR3 DNA is retained, 39 bases long and in frame from the first base. The sequence came from a man aged 40-55 years with active or convalescent COVID-19. Sequenced sample: peripheral blood. Recombination connected TRBV7-9 to TRBJ2-7, with TRBD2 matching 7 junction bases. The nucleotide sequence reads TGTGCCAGCGGAGCGGGGAACTCCTACGAGCAGTACTTC. The encoded protein is CASGAGNSYEQYF.